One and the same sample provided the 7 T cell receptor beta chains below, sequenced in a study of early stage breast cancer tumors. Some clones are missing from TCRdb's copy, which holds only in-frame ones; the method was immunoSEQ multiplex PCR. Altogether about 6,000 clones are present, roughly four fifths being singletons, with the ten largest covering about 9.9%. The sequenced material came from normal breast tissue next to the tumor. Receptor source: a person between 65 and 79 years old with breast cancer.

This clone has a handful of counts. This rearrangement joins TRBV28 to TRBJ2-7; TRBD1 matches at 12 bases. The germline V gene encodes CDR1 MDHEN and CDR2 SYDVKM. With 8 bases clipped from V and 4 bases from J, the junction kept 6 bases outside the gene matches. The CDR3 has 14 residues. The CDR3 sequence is CASRGTGGTYEQYF. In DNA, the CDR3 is TGTGCCAGCCGGGGGACAGGGGGCACGTACGAGCAGTACTTC.

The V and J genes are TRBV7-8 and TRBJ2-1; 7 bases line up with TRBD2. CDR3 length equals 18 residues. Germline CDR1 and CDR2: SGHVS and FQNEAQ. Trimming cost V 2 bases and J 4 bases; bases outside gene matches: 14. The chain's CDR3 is CASSLKRISGTTYNEQFF. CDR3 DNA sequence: TGTGCCAGCAGCTTAAAGCGTATCTCCGGGACTACGTACAATGAGCAGTTCTTC.

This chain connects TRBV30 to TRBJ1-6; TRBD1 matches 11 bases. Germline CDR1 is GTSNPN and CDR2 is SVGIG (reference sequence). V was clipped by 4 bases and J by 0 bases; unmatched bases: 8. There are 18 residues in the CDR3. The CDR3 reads CAWTYSGTGGSYNSPLHF. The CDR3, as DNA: TGTGCCTGGACCTATTCCGGGACAGGGGGCTCCTATAATTCACCCCTCCACTTT.

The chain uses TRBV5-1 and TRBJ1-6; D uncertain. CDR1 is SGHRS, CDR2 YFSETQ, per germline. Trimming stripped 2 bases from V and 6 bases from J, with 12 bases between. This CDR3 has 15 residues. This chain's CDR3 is CASSFGVTSNSPLHF. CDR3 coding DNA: TGCGCCAGCAGCTTCGGGGTCACATCTAATTCACCCCTCCACTTT. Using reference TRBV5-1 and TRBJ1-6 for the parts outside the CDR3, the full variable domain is KAGVTQTPRYLIKTRGQQVTLSCSPISGHRSVSWYQQTPGQGLQFLFEYFSETQRNKGNFPGRFSGRQFSNSRSEMNVSTLELGDSALYLCASSFGVTSNSPLHFGNGTRLTVT.

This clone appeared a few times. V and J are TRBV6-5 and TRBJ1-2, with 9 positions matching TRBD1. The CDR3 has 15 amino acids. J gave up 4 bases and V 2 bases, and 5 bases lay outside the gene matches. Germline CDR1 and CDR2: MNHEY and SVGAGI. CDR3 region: CASSYTTGQGYGYTF. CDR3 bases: TGTGCCAGCAGTTACACCACGGGACAGGGCTATGGCTACACCTTC.

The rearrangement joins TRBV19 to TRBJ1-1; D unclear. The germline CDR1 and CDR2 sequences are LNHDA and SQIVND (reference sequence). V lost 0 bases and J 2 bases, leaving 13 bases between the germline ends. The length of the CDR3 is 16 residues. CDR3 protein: CASSIDGFPTNTEAFF. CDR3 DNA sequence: TGTGCCAGTAGTATAGACGGGTTCCCAACAAACACTGAAGCTTTCTTT.

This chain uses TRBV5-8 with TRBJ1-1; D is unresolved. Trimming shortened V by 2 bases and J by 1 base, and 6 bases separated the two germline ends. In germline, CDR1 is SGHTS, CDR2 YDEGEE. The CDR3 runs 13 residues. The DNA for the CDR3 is TGTGCCAGCAGCTTTAACAGGAACACTGAAGCTTTCTTT. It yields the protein CASSFNRNTEAFF.